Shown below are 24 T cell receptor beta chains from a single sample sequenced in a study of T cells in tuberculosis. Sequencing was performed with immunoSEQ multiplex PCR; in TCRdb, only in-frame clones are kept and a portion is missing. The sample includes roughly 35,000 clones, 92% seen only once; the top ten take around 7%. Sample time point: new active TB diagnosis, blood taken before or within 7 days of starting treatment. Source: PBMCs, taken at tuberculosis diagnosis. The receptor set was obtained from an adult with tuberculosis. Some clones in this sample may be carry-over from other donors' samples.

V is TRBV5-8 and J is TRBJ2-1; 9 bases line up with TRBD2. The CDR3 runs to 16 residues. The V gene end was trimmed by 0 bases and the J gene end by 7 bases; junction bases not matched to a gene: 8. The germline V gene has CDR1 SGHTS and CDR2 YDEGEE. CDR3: CASSLVARGGYNEQFF. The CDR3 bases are TGTGCCAGCAGCTTGGTTGCGCGGGGGGGCTATAATGAGCAGTTCTTC. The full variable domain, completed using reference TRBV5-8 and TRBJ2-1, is EAGVTQSPTHLIKTRGQQATLRCSPISGHTSVYWYQQALGLGLQFLLWYDEGEERNRGNFPPRFSGRQFPNYSSELNVNALELEDSALYLCASSLVARGGYNEQFFGPGTRLTVL.

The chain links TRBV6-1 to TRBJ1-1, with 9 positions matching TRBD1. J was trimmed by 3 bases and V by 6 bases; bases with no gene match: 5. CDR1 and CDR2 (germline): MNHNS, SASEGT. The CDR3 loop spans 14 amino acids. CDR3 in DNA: TGTGCCAGCAGGACAGGGGGTAGCGACACTGAAGCTTTCTTT. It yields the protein CASRTGGSDTEAFF.

In DNA form, the CDR3 reads TGTGCCAGCAGTGACGGGAGGGGGAGCTCCTACGAGCAGTACTTC. Its translation is CASSDGRGSSYEQYF. The chain recombines TRBV25-1 with TRBJ2-7; TRBD2 matches at 8 bases. Germline lookup yields CDR1 MGHDK and CDR2 SYGVNS. This CDR3 has 15 residues. V shed 3 bases, J shed 0 bases, and the junction held 4 bases outside the gene matches.

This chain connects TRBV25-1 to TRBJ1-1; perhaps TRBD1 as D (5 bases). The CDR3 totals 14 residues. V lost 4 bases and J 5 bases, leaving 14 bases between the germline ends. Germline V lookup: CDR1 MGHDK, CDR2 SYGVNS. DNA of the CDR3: TGTGCCAGCAGTGGGGACTGGGGCGGGACTGAAGCTTTCTTT. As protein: CASSGDWGGTEAFF.

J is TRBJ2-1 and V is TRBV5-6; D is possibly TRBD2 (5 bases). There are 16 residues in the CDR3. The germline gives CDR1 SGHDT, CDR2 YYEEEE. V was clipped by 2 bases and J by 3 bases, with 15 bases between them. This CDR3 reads CASSLYSRGGYNEQFF. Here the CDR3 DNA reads TGTGCCAGCAGCTTATATAGCCGGGGTGGCTACAATGAGCAGTTCTTC.

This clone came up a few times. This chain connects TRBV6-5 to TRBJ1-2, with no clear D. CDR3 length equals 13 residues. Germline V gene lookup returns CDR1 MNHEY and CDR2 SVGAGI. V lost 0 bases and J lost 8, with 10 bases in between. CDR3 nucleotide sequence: TGTGCCAGCAGTTACTCGATCTTCGCGGGCTACACCTTC. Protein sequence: CASSYSIFAGYTF.

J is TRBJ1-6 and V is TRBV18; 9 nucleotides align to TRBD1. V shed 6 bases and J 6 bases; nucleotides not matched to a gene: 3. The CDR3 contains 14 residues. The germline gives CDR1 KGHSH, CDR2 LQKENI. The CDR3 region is CASSPDRGNSPLHF. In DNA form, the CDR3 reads TGTGCCAGCTCGCCGGACAGGGGTAATTCACCCCTCCACTTT.

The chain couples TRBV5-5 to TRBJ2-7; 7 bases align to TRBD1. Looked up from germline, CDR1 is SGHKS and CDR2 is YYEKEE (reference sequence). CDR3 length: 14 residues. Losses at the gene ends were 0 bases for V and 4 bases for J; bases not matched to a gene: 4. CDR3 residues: CASSLARGKYEQYF. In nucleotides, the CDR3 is TGTGCCAGCAGCTTGGCCAGGGGGAAGTACGAGCAGTACTTC. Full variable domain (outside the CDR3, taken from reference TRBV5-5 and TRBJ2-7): DAGVTQSPTHLIKTRGQQVTLRCSPISGHKSVSWYQQVLGQGPQFIFQYYEKEERGRGNFPDRFSARQFPNYSSELNVNALLLGDSALYLCASSLARGKYEQYFGPGTRLTVT.

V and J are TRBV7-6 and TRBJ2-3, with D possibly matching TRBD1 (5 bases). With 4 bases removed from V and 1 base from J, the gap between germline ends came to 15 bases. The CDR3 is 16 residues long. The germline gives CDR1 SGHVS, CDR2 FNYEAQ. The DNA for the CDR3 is TGTGCCAGCAGCTCGCGGACACTCTCGGGCACAGATACGCAGTATTTT. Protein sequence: CASSSRTLSGTDTQYF. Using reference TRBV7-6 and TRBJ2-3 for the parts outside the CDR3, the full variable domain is GAGVSQSPRYKVTKRGQDVALRCDPISGHVSLYWYRQALGQGPEFLTYFNYEAQQDKSGLPNDRFSAERPEGSISTLTIQRTEQRDSAMYRCASSSRTLSGTDTQYFGPGTRLTVL.

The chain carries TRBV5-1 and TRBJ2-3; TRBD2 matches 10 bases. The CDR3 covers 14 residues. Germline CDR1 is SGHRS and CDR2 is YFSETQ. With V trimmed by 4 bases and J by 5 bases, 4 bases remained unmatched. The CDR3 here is CASSPGTSVDTQYF. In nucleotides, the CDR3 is TGCGCCAGCAGCCCCGGGACTAGCGTAGATACGCAGTATTTT. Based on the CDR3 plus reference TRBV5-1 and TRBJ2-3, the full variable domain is KAGVTQTPRYLIKTRGQQVTLSCSPISGHRSVSWYQQTPGQGLQFLFEYFSETQRNKGNFPGRFSGRQFSNSRSEMNVSTLELGDSALYLCASSPGTSVDTQYFGPGTRLTVL.

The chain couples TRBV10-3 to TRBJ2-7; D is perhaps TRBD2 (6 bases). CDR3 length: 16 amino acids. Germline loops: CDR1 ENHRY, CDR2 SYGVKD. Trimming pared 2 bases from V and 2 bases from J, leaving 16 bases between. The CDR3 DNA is TGTGCCATCAGTGAGGGGGTGGGGACTCCCCCCTACGAGCAGTACTTC. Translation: CAISEGVGTPPYEQYF.

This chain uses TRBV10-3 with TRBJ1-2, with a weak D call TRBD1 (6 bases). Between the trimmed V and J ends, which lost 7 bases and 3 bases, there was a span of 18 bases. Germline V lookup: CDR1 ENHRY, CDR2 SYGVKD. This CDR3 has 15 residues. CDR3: CAITAGDPHYYGYTF. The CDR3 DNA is TGTGCCATCACTGCAGGGGACCCCCACTACTATGGCTACACCTTC.

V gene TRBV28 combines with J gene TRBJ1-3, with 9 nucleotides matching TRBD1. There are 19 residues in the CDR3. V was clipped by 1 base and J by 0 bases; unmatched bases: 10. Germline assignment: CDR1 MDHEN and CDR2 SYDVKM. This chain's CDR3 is CASSLFGTGISTSGNTIYF. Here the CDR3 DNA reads TGTGCCAGCAGTTTATTCGGGACAGGGATTTCAACCTCTGGAAACACCATATATTTT. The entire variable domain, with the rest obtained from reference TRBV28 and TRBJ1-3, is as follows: DVKVTQSSRYLVKRTGEKVFLECVQDMDHENMFWYRQDPGLGLRLIYFSYDVKMKEKGDIPEGYSVSREKKERFSLILESASTNQTSMYLCASSLFGTGISTSGNTIYFGEGSWLTVV.

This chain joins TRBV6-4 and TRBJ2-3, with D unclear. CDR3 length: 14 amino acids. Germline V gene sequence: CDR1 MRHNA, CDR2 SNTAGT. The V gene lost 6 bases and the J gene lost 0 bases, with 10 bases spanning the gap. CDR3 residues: CASSGDPSTDTQYF. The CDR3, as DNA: TGTGCCAGCAGCGGAGACCCTAGCACAGATACGCAGTATTTT.

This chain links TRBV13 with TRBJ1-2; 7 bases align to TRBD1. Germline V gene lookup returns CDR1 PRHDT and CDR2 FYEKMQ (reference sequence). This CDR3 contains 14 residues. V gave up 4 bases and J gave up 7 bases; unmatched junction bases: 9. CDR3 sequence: CASSSAQGDRGYTF. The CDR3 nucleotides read TGTGCCAGCAGCTCGGCTCAGGGGGACCGTGGCTACACCTTC.

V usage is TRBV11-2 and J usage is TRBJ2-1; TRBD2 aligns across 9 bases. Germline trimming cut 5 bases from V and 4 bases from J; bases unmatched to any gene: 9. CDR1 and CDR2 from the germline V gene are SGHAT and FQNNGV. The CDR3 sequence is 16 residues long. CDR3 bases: TGTGCCAGCAGCCACGGCTCTAGCGGGGTGTACAATGAGCAGTTCTTC. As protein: CASSHGSSGVYNEQFF.

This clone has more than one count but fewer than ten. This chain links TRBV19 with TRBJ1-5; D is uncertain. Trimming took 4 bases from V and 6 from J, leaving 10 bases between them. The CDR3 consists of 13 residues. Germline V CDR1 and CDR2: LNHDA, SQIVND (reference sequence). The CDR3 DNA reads TGTGCCAGTAGTACTGGGCCCTTTCAGCCCCAGCATTTT. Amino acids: CASSTGPFQPQHF.

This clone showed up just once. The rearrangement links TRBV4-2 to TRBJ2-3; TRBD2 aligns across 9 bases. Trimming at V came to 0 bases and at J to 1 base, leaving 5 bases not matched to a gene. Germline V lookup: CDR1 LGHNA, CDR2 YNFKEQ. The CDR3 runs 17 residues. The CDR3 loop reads CASSQDGGGGGTDTQYF. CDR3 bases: TGTGCCAGCAGCCAAGATGGGGGCGGGGGGGGCACAGATACGCAGTATTTT.

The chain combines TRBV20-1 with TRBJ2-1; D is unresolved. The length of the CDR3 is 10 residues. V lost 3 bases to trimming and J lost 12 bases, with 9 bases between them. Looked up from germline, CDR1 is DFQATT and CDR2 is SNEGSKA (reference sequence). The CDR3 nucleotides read TGCAGTGCTAGCGATAACGGGCAGTTCTTC. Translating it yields CSASDNGQFF.

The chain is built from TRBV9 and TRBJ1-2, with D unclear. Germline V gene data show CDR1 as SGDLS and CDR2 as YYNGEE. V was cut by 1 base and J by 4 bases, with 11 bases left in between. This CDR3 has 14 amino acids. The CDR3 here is CASSVSGVGYGYTF. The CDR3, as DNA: TGTGCCAGCAGCGTATCGGGAGTCGGCTATGGCTACACCTTC.

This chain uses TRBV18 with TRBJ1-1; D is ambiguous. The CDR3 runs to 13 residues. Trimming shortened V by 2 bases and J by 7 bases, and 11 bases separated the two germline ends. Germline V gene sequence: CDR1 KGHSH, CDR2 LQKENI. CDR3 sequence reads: CASSPRRDDEAFF. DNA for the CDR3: TGTGCCAGCTCACCAAGGAGGGATGATGAAGCTTTCTTT.

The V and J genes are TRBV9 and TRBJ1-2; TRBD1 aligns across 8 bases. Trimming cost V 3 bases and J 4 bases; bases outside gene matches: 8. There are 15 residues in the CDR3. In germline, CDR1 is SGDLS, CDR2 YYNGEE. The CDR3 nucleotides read TGTGCCAGCAGCGCGAGACAGGGGAATGTCTATGGCTACACCTTC. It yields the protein CASSARQGNVYGYTF.

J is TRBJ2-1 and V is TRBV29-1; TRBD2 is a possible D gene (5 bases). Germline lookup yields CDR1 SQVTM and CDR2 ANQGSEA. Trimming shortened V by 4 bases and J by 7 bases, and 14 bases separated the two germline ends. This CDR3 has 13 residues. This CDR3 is CSVALTNKNEQFF. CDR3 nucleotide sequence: TGCAGCGTTGCTTTGACTAATAAAAATGAGCAGTTCTTC.

CDR3 loop: CASSPRTGGTEAFF. DNA for the CDR3: TGTGCCAGCAGTCCGAGGACAGGGGGCACTGAAGCTTTCTTT. This chain connects TRBV27 to TRBJ1-1; 10 bases fit TRBD1. Trimming cost V 5 bases and J 4 bases; bases outside gene matches: 4. The CDR3 is 14 amino acids. Germline values: CDR1 MNHEY, CDR2 SMNVEV (reference sequence).